This entry describes one T cell receptor beta chain. Its target is not known. The data originate from a study of cytomegalovirus exposure and HLA in healthy donors. Study results and limitations: Researchers had no immune exposure information except CMV serostatus available.

Germline trimming cut 6 bases from V and 8 bases from J; bases unmatched to any gene: 6. The CDR3 is 13 residues long. Germline V gene lookup returns CDR1 MNHNS and CDR2 SASEGT. A multiplex PCR was run with 60 Vbeta primers and 13 Jbeta primers. In the source study's methods: Around 10 million of the 80 million or so unique TCR beta chains counted in a later analysis were shared. Generated by immunoSEQ multiplex PCR, the TCRdb table keeps only in-frame clones and is missing some. That table is the source of V, J and clone size, and D and trimming were worked out from the DNA. This sample has 100,000 to 150,000 clones, with 72% found just once.

The receptor comes from a man between 25 and 39 years old in good health and CMV-seronegative. The chain is built from TRBV6-1 and TRBJ1-4, with TRBD1 matching 7 bases. Sequenced material: PBMCs. The CDR3 bases are TGTGCCAGCAGGGACAGGAGACCCGAAAAACTGTTTTTT. Protein sequence: CASRDRRPEKLFF.